Given below is one T cell receptor beta chain in context. The data are from a study of control samples from healthy donors and cancer patients. The method was immunoSEQ multiplex PCR; TCRdb's version includes in-frame clones alone and lacks a portion of them. The table records about 97,000 clones, 90% to 95% of them present only once. V shed 5 bases, J shed 11 bases, and the junction held 17 bases outside the gene matches. Germline CDR1 MDHEN, CDR2 SYDVKM. The CDR3 consists of 16 residues. The V call is TRBV28, the J call TRBJ1-1, with TRBD1 identical over 10 bases. Material: blood. The sequence came from a young woman in good health. In nucleotides, the CDR3 is TGTGCCAGCAGTCCGGGACAGGGGCTCCCGAGCGGAGGGGCTTTCTTT. This translates into CASSPGQGLPSGGAFF.